This T cell receptor (beta chain) was found in a study of shared clonotypes between healthy human individuals. Study-wide results and limits: The study generally estimated greater richness for naive than memory subsets. For naive CD4 cells, around 5% of clonotypes were shared across a handful of donors. The generation probabilities recorded for non-shared clonotypes fell below those of clonotypes shared by all four donors.

On this clone: The antigen remains unidentified.

Here immunoSEQ multiplex PCR was the method, and the copy in TCRdb shows in-frame clones only, minus some. The repertoire consists of some 1 million clones, with around 75% occurring once and the leading ten covering 1.5%. V was trimmed by 3 bases and J by 3 bases, leaving 9 bases between them. Germline V gene sequence: CDR1 GTSNPN, CDR2 SVGIG (reference sequence). The CDR3 spans 12 residues. The sequenced sample was memory CD4+ T cells sorted from blood. Subset in this sample: CD45RA-negative fraction. The origin of this receptor is a man between 18 and 29 years old in good health. The chain employs TRBV30 and TRBJ2-7; possible D gene TRBD1, 6 bases. The DNA for the CDR3 is TGTGCCTGGAGCGACAGGCTCTACGAGCAGTACTTC. Protein: CAWSDRLYEQYF.